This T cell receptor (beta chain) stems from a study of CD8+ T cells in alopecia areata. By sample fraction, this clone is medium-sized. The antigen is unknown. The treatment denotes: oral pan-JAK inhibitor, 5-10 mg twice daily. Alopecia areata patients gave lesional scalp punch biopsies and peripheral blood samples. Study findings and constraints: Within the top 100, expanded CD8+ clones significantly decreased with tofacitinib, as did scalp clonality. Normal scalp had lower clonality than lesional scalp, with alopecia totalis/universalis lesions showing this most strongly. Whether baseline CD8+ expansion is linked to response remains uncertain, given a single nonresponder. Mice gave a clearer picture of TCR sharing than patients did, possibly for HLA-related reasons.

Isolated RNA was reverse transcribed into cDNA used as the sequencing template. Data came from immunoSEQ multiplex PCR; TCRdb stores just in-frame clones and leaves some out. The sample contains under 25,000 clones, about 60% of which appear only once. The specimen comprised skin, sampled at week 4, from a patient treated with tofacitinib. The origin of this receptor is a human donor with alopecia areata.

CDR3 DNA sequence: TGTGCCAGCAGCTTAGCGGGGGAGACCCAAGAGACCCAGTACTTC. It translates to CASSLAGETQETQYF. The chain combines TRBV7-2 with TRBJ2-5, with D perhaps matching TRBD1 or TRBD2 (5 bases each). CDR3 size: 15 residues. The germline V and J ends were trimmed by 0 bases and 1 base, with 9 bases remaining between them. The germline CDR1 and CDR2 sequences are SGHTA and FQGNSA.